This TCR beta chain was obtained from a study of blood T cell repertoires in COVID-19 (dated by TCRdb to about 2020). Some background on the complete study: Collaborator samples came from the United States, Italy and Spain and covered acute and convalescent phases of COVID-19. Nearly every sample came with metadata listing a de-identified subject ID, COVID-19 status, age in years and sex. Where available, HLA class I and class II types were taken from metadata supplied by the sample provider and were not determined by assay-based typing. The prospective study material was composed of cDNA or gDNA derived from T cells, B-cell-depleted T cells, or PBMCs. The samples were drawn from the first 160 participants of the ongoing ImmuneRACE study and from under 1,500 subjects provided by 6 global collaborators. The dataset comprised deeply sampled blood TCRbeta repertoires from subjects exposed to, actively infected with, or recovered from COVID-19. The repertoires were released in a freely available public database intended as a resource for research on the immune response to SARS-CoV-2. What the research found in general, with its limitations: The quantity of clinical and demographic metadata differed by source and by participant and was supplied without curation.

Whole blood was collected in K2EDTA tubes by collaborating institutions according to the institutions' own protocols. For TCRbeta analysis, collaborator samples were shipped as frozen whole blood, as isolated PBMCs, or as DNA extracted from either sample type. TCRbeta CDR3 regions were amplified from genomic DNA using the immunoSEQ Assay, a bias-controlled multiplex PCR. The authors' analysis ran thus. The number of nucleated cells in each sample was estimated by amplification of reference gene primers within the assay. To quantify the absolute abundance of each unique TCRbeta CDR3 rearrangement, sequence reads were collapsed and filtered. For each sample, productive Simpson clonality was calculated as the square root of Simpson's diversity index over productive rearrangements. Not all clones reach the TCRdb copy of this immuneACCESS table, which keeps in-frame sequences only. Checked studies attribute under half of the gap to unresolved V genes and leave the rest unexplained. That table gives V, J and clone size, and the DNA gave D and trimming. The sample table lists a few hundred thousand clones, more than 75% of them with a count of one. 9% to 15% of the sample goes to the ten largest clones.

Taken from cysteine to phenylalanine, the CDR3 has 11 residues. The kept DNA is CDR3 alone, 33 bases in frame from the first base. V is reduced by 7 bases and J by 13 bases, leaving a spacing of 19 bases between them. The germline V gene (reference sequence) provides CDR1 DFQATT and CDR2 SNEGSKA. As to this clone: What this receptor recognizes is not known. Base qualities are not at hand, and no much larger clone is one base apart.

The chain is encoded by TRBV20-1 joined to TRBJ1-2, with no D gene named confidently. The sample taken for sequencing was peripheral blood. The receptor comes from a man older than 75 with acute or convalescent COVID-19. The DNA sequence is TGCAGTGTTCGGAATCCGACAACGCTCACCTTC. This translates into CSVRNPTTLTF.